The rows below give T cell receptor beta chains drawn from one sample of a study of shared clonotypes between healthy human individuals. Method: immunoSEQ multiplex PCR; TCRdb's copy keeps in-frame clones and lacks some. The table records approximately 720,000 clones, around 92% of them present only once. Sequencing was carried out using naive CD8+ T cells sorted from blood. Every receptor here comes from a man under 40 in good health. Both conserved end residues are part of each CDR3. A D gene is named only where the DNA matches it firmly. The size entry is marked missing in some rows and otherwise reads once, few, many or a size class.

V	D	J	size	CDR3	DNA
TRBV11-2	TRBD2	TRBJ2-7	.	CASSFPERTSGITGYEQYF	TGTGCCAGCAGCTTTCCCGAAAGGACTAGCGGGATCACGGGTTACGAGCAGTACTTC
TRBV27	.	TRBJ2-7	.	CASSPYEQYF	TGTGCCAGCAGCCCCTACGAGCAGTACTTC
TRBV29-1	.	TRBJ2-1	.	CSARVRGDEQFF	TGCAGCGCTAGGGTAAGGGGTGATGAGCAGTTCTTC
TRBV7-9	.	TRBJ1-5	.	CASSLGTGPDQPQHF	TGTGCCAGCAGCTTAGGAACAGGCCCCGATCAGCCCCAGCATTTT
TRBV18	.	TRBJ2-3	.	CASSPARPPDTQYF	TGTGCCAGCTCACCGGCCCGGCCGCCAGATACGCAGTATTTT
TRBV2	.	TRBJ2-7	.	CASSPRTGLSSYEQYF	TGTGCCAGCAGCCCCAGGACCGGTCTGAGCTCCTACGAGCAGTACTTC
TRBV5-4	TRBD2	TRBJ2-5	.	CASSQRLAGEETQYF	TGTGCCAGCAGCCAGAGGCTAGCGGGAGAAGAGACCCAGTACTTC
TRBV2	TRBD1	TRBJ2-7	.	CASTDRVYEQYF	TGTGCCAGCACAGACAGGGTCTACGAGCAGTACTTC
TRBV7-8	.	TRBJ1-1	.	CASSLGPGELNTEAFF	TGTGCCAGCAGCTTAGGGCCAGGGGAATTGAACACTGAAGCTTTCTTT
TRBV27	.	TRBJ2-5	.	CASSFMAGPQLFLSKYF	TGTGCCAGCAGTTTTATGGCAGGTCCCCAGTTATTTTTATCAAAGTACTTC
TRBV4-3	TRBD2	TRBJ2-1	.	CASSQDRTSGTYGEQFF	TGCGCCAGCAGCCAAGACCGGACTAGCGGTACATACGGTGAGCAGTTCTTC
TRBV7-2	.	TRBJ2-3	.	CASSSRRDFFPSTDTQYF	TGTGCCAGCAGCTCCCGCCGGGACTTTTTTCCTAGCACAGATACGCAGTATTTT
TRBV18	.	TRBJ2-1	.	CASSPSRVWLSPLF	TGTGCCAGCTCACCTTCGAGGGTTTGGCTTTCTCCGCTCTTC
TRBV2	TRBD1	TRBJ2-7	.	CASSLQGFDEQYF	TGTGCCAGCAGCTTACAGGGGTTCGACGAGCAGTACTTC
TRBV6-5	.	TRBJ2-7	once	CASSYGAGASYEQYF	TGTGCCAGCAGTTACGGTGCGGGGGCCTCCTACGAGCAGTACTTC
TRBV7-6	.	TRBJ2-1	.	CASSLSTGLSSYNEQFF	TGTGCCAGCAGCTTAAGCACGGGGTTGAGCTCCTACAATGAGCAGTTCTTC
TRBV7-9	.	TRBJ2-2	.	CASSLAGGPGNTGELFF	TGTGCCAGCAGCTTAGCAGGGGGGCCCGGTAACACCGGGGAGCTGTTTTTT
TRBV4-1	TRBD1	TRBJ2-7	.	CASSQVMGQRYEQYF	TGCGCCAGCAGCCAAGTGATGGGACAGCGCTACGAGCAGTACTTC
TRBV4-1	.	TRBJ2-1	.	CASSQGVVQGLDEQFF	TGCGCCAGCAGCCAAGGGGTAGTCCAGGGGTTGGATGAGCAGTTCTTC
TRBV27	TRBD1	TRBJ2-3	.	CASSLFGQGIDTQYF	TGTGCCAGCAGTTTATTTGGACAGGGGATAGATACGCAGTATTTT
TRBV13	.	TRBJ2-2	.	CASSPPGTENTGELFF	TGTGCCAGCAGTCCCCCCGGTACAGAGAACACCGGGGAGCTGTTTTTT
TRBV9	TRBD2	TRBJ2-5	.	CASSLNAGLAGGREETQYF	TGTGCCAGCAGTCTCAACGCCGGACTAGCGGGAGGGAGGGAAGAGACCCAGTACTTC